The present TCR beta chain was sequenced within a study of radiotherapy plus CTLA-4 blockade in lung cancer. Regarding the study as a whole: Blood-borne expansion of tumor-derived TCR clones followed radiotherapy plus ipilimumab.

As concerns this clone: Its antigen remains unidentified.

The V gene lost 7 bases and the J gene lost 8 bases, with 5 bases spanning the gap. The CDR3 totals 9 residues. The germline gives CDR1 MNHEY, CDR2 SVGAGI. TCRdb keeps only in-frame clones here, not all; method: immunoSEQ multiplex PCR. The table has around 99,000 clones, around 88% seen once; the top ten hold 4% to 6%. The source was peripheral blood, collected from a patient treated with radiotherapy plus ipilimumab. The source is a human donor with non-small cell lung cancer that progressed on radiotherapy plus ipilimumab. The chain links TRBV6-5 to TRBJ1-2; D is unresolved. The CDR3 loop is CASTRGYTF. CDR3 sequence (DNA): TGTGCCAGCACACGGGGCTACACCTTC.